Following are 25 T cell receptor beta chains from one sample sequenced in a study of blood T cell repertoires in COVID-19. Produced via immunoSEQ multiplex PCR; TCRdb's table is partial and in-frame only. The sample contains about 230,000 clones, about 85% of which appear only once. Sequencing input: peripheral blood. All receptors derive from a man aged 40-49 years with acute or convalescent COVID-19.

The chain combines TRBV7-2 with TRBJ1-2; D uncertain. The CDR3 is 14 amino acids. V was cut by 3 bases and J by 2 bases, with 10 bases left in between. Germline CDR1 SGHTA, CDR2 FQGNSA. CDR3 protein: CASSFTEQNYGYTF. The CDR3 nucleotides read TGTGCCAGCAGCTTTACCGAACAGAACTATGGCTACACCTTC.

This clone has a single count. V usage is TRBV5-8 and J usage is TRBJ1-1; D may be TRBD1 (6 bases). The V gene's germline CDR1 is SGHTS and CDR2 YDEGEE. CDR3 size: 14 residues. V lost 0 bases, J lost 6 bases, and 12 bases lay in between. CDR3 amino acids: CASSLAPGQSEAFF. The CDR3 DNA sequence: TGTGCCAGCAGCTTGGCACCCGGACAGTCTGAAGCTTTCTTT. The whole variable domain, remainder taken from reference TRBV5-8 and TRBJ1-1, is EAGVTQSPTHLIKTRGQQATLRCSPISGHTSVYWYQQALGLGLQFLLWYDEGEERNRGNFPPRFSGRQFPNYSSELNVNALELEDSALYLCASSLAPGQSEAFFGQGTRLTVV.

The CDR3: CASSGGTGSNYGYTF. For the CDR3, the DNA is TGTGCCAGCAGCGGAGGGACAGGGTCTAACTATGGCTACACCTTC. This chain joins TRBV5-6 and TRBJ1-2, with 9 bases aligning to TRBD1. Germline CDR1 is SGHDT and CDR2 is YYEEEE. This CDR3 is built from 15 residues. With V trimmed by 4 bases and J by 0 bases, 4 bases remained unmatched. Supplemented by reference TRBV5-6 and TRBJ1-2, the full variable domain reads DAGVTQSPTHLIKTRGQQVTLRCSPKSGHDTVSWYQQALGQGPQFIFQYYEEEERQRGNFPDRFSGHQFPNYSSELNVNALLLGDSALYLCASSGGTGSNYGYTFGSGTRLTVV.

Here the CDR3 DNA reads TGCGCCAGCAGCTTGCTAGCGGGTTCCTATGAGCAGTTCTTC. As protein: CASSLLAGSYEQFF. The gene calls are TRBV5-1 and TRBJ2-1; 8 positions agree with TRBD2. Germline V gene sequence: CDR1 SGHRS, CDR2 YFSETQ. This CDR3 has 14 amino acids. Trimming took 1 base from V and 8 from J; bases not matched to a gene: 5.

This clone was counted a single time. The chain couples TRBV9 to TRBJ2-7; 8 bases line up with TRBD1. Germline V lookup: CDR1 SGDLS, CDR2 YYNGEE. This CDR3 comprises 15 residues. The V segment lost 0 bases and the J segment 6 bases; nucleotides outside the gene matches: 8. The CDR3: CASSVGTGPGIEQYF. The CDR3 coding sequence is TGTGCCAGCAGCGTAGGGACAGGGCCGGGTATCGAGCAGTACTTC.

This rearrangement joins TRBV6-5 to TRBJ1-1, with 10 nucleotides matching TRBD1. CDR3 length equals 14 residues. Trimming cost V 0 bases and J 8 bases; bases outside gene matches: 3. The germline V gene has CDR1 MNHEY and CDR2 SVGAGI. The CDR3 DNA is TGTGCCAGCAGTTACTCAAGGACAGGGGGGGAAGCTTTCTTT. The encoded protein is CASSYSRTGGEAFF.

The V call is TRBV14, the J call TRBJ2-3; 7 bases are a match to TRBD1. The CDR3 covers 15 residues. Germline V gives CDR1 SGHDN, CDR2 FVKESK. With 2 bases clipped from V and 1 base from J, the junction kept 3 bases outside the gene matches. Written as DNA, the CDR3 is TGTGCCAGCAGCCAATTTGGGACAGGCACAGATACGCAGTATTTT. Translating gives CASSQFGTGTDTQYF.

The V gene is TRBV20-1, the J gene TRBJ2-1, with 8 bases identical to TRBD2. After removal of 3 bases from V and 0 bases from J, the junction contained 10 bases not matched to a gene. Germline V CDR1 and CDR2: DFQATT, SNEGSKA (reference sequence). The CDR3 loop spans 17 amino acids. Written as DNA, the CDR3 is TGCAGTGCTAGTACCAGCGGGGGCTCCAGCTCCTACAATGAGCAGTTCTTC. This sequence encodes CSASTSGGSSSYNEQFF.

The rearrangement joins TRBV12-5 to TRBJ1-2; 7 nucleotides agree with TRBD1. The CDR3 sequence is 14 residues long. Germline lookup yields CDR1 LGHNT and CDR2 FRNRAP. Trimming cost V 3 bases and J 8 bases; bases outside gene matches: 9. CDR3 residues: CASGFVGGEGGYTF. The CDR3 DNA reads as TGTGCTAGTGGTTTCGTAGGGGGCGAGGGAGGCTACACCTTC.

This clone occurred once. This chain links TRBV2 with TRBJ2-5; 10 nucleotides line up with TRBD2. CDR1 is SNHLY and CDR2 is FYNNEI in the germline V gene. This CDR3 contains 18 residues. The J segment lost 1 base and the V segment lost 7 bases, leaving 15 bases of the junction unmatched. CDR3 nucleotides: TGTGCCAGCACTCCGAGGACTAGCGGACGAGGCGGCCAAGAGACCCAGTACTTC. Protein: CASTPRTSGRGGQETQYF.

The chain is built from TRBV19 and TRBJ2-5; possibly TRBD1 for D (5 bases). The germline V gene encodes CDR1 LNHDA and CDR2 SQIVND (reference sequence). This CDR3 spans 14 amino acids. Trimming took 5 bases from V and 2 from J, leaving 12 bases between them. The CDR3 is CASSWGGFQETQYF. The CDR3 nucleotides are TGTGCCAGTAGTTGGGGCGGATTTCAAGAGACCCAGTACTTC.

The gene calls are TRBV7-9 and TRBJ1-1, with 7 bases identical to TRBD1. Germline V gives CDR1 SEHNR, CDR2 FQNEAQ (reference sequence). Trimming cost V 7 bases and J 1 base; bases outside gene matches: 6. The CDR3 runs 14 residues. The CDR3 region has the DNA TGTGCCAGCAACCGGGACAGTCAGAACACTGAAGCTTTCTTT. Its translation: CASNRDSQNTEAFF.

As DNA, the CDR3 is TGTGCCAGCAGTGAAGGCCCTAGCAATCAGCCCCAGCATTTT. Its protein is CASSEGPSNQPQHF. V usage is TRBV25-1 and J usage is TRBJ1-5; no reliable D call. The CDR3 contains 14 residues. Germline assignment: CDR1 MGHDK and CDR2 SYGVNS. Trimming took 2 bases from V and 0 from J, leaving 5 bases between them.

The chain recombines TRBV9 with TRBJ2-7; D is possibly TRBD1 (6 bases). Trimming removed 3 bases at V and 2 bases at J, with 21 bases between. CDR3 size: 17 residues. Germline V gene data show CDR1 as SGDLS and CDR2 as YYNGEE. CDR3 DNA sequence: TGTGCCAGCAGCGCAGACAAGGACAGATACAGCCCCTACGAGCAGTACTTC. Translating it yields CASSADKDRYSPYEQYF.

The chain joins TRBV18 to TRBJ2-3; weak D call: TRBD2 (6 bases). The CDR3 runs 14 residues. The germline V and J ends were trimmed by 6 bases and 7 bases, with 17 bases remaining between them. From germline, CDR1 is KGHSH and CDR2 LQKENI. Here the CDR3 DNA reads TGTGCCAGCTCCCCGGGAGCCGACGGGAATACGCAGTATTTT. It translates to CASSPGADGNTQYF.

The chain uses TRBV4-1 and TRBJ2-7; tentative D call: TRBD2 (6 bases). Trimming removed 2 bases from V and 2 bases from J, with 16 bases in between. The CDR3 sequence is 16 residues long. Germline V gene data show CDR1 as MGHRA and CDR2 as YSYEKL. This CDR3 reads CASSQPTGRHPYEQYF. The CDR3 coding sequence is TGCGCCAGCAGCCAACCCACGGGGAGGCATCCCTACGAGCAGTACTTC.

This chain links TRBV7-6 with TRBJ2-1; TRBD2 agrees at 8 bases. V dropped 5 bases and J dropped 1; count of bases not matched to a gene: 10. Germline CDR1 SGHVS, CDR2 FNYEAQ. This CDR3 has 17 residues. The CDR3 here is CASSRGVAGQSYNEQFF. The DNA for the CDR3 is TGTGCCAGCAGCCGGGGTGTAGCGGGGCAATCCTACAATGAGCAGTTCTTC.

This clone was counted once. The chain is built from TRBV25-1 and TRBJ1-1; 7 positions match TRBD1. This CDR3 region has 14 residues. Per germline, CDR1 MGHDK and CDR2 SYGVNS. After removal of 0 bases from V and 7 bases from J, the junction contained 5 bases not matched to a gene. This chain's CDR3 is CASSEYTGESEAFF. The CDR3 DNA reads as TGTGCCAGCAGTGAATATACAGGGGAGAGTGAAGCTTTCTTT.

The V and J genes are TRBV7-8 and TRBJ2-1; perhaps TRBD1 as D (5 bases). Deletions cut 1 base from V and 6 bases from J, with 13 bases between. This CDR3 comprises 15 residues. CDR1 SGHVS and CDR2 FQNEAQ come from the germline V gene. CDR3 amino acids: CASSLVPGRFNEQFF. The CDR3 DNA reads as TGTGCCAGCAGCTTAGTACCAGGGCGGTTCAATGAGCAGTTCTTC.

The chain has TRBV6-2 or TRBV6-3 and TRBJ1-6; D is uncertain. CDR3 size: 15 residues. The germline V and J ends were trimmed by 2 bases and 9 bases, with 14 bases remaining between them. CDR1 MNHEY and CDR2 SVGEGT come from the germline V gene. The CDR3 region is CASSYGGRAGSPLHF. The CDR3 DNA sequence: TGTGCCAGCAGTTACGGAGGAAGGGCCGGTTCACCCCTCCACTTT.

This clone was detected only once. The chain carries TRBV19 and TRBJ2-7; 9 nucleotides align to TRBD1. V was clipped by 6 bases and J by 3 bases; unmatched bases: 9. Germline CDR1 LNHDA, CDR2 SQIVND (reference sequence). The CDR3 covers 15 residues. The CDR3 coding sequence is TGTGCCAGTAGCCCGAGGACAGGGGCTAGCTACGAGCAGTACTTC. Protein: CASSPRTGASYEQYF.

The J gene is TRBJ1-1, the V gene TRBV10-3, with a possible D match to TRBD1 (5 bases). CDR1 and CDR2 (germline): ENHRY, SYGVKD. V lost 3 bases, J lost 5 bases, and 28 bases lay in between. The CDR3 extends over 19 amino acids. Here the CDR3 reads CAISDLFSQDGGGKTEAFF. The CDR3, as DNA: TGTGCCATCAGTGATCTTTTTAGTCAGGACGGGGGAGGAAAGACTGAAGCTTTCTTT.

The chain carries TRBV3-1 (or the pseudogene TRBV3-2) and TRBJ2-2; 12 bases fit TRBD1. V shed 1 base, J shed 6 bases, and the junction held 6 bases outside the gene matches. CDR3 length: 17 residues. From germline, CDR1 is LGHDT and CDR2 YNNKEL (reference sequence). The DNA for the CDR3 is TGTGCCAGCAGCCAAGGGAGGGACAGGGGGCGCGCCGGGGAGCTGTTTTTT. Its protein is CASSQGRDRGRAGELFF.

The chain joins TRBV29-1 to TRBJ1-6; 7 bases align to TRBD1. This CDR3 spans 14 amino acids. The V segment lost 4 bases and the J segment 6 bases; nucleotides outside the gene matches: 6. Germline V gene lookup returns CDR1 SQVTM and CDR2 ANQGSEA. The DNA for the CDR3 is TGCAGCGTTGCCCCGGCAGGGGGTAATTCACCCCTCCACTTT. Translating gives CSVAPAGGNSPLHF. The full variable domain, rest sourced from reference TRBV29-1 and TRBJ1-6, is SAVISQKPSRDICQRGTSLTIQCQVDSQVTMMFWYRQQPGQSLTLIATANQGSEATYESGFVIDKFPISRPNLTFSTLTVSNMSPEDSSIYLCSVAPAGGNSPLHFGNGTRLTVT.

With respect to this clone: Compared with germline, one end of the junction differs, possibly owing to a read error. The CDR3 coding sequence is TGTGCCAGCAGCCACCAAGGGACAGGGGGCTCCAACGAGCAGTACTTC. As protein: CASSHQGTGGSNEQYF. The chain recombines TRBV3-1 (or the pseudogene TRBV3-2) with TRBJ2-7; 12 bases fit TRBD1. Germline lookup yields CDR1 LGHDT and CDR2 YNNKEL (reference sequence). CDR3 size: 16 residues.